These T cell receptor beta chains were read from a single sample in a study of cytomegalovirus exposure and HLA in healthy donors. TCRdb's table, derived via immunoSEQ multiplex PCR, lists solely in-frame clones and lacks some. Altogether nearly 300,000 clones are present, more than 80% being singletons, with the ten largest covering roughly 4%. The sequencing input was PBMCs. These receptors originate from a man between 35 and 55 years old in good health and CMV-seropositive. Each CDR3 is given with its conserved first and last residue. D genes are given only for firm matches. Where a row states a size, it is once, few, many or the class of an expanded clone; other rows omit it.

.,TRBD1,TRBJ2-3,TRBV7-9,CASSPTGGGTDTQYF,TGTGCCAGCAGCCCTACAGGGGGCGGGACAGATACGCAGTATTTT
.,TRBD2,TRBJ2-7,TRBV18,CASSFSAGGTSYNEQYF,TGTGCCAGCTCCTTCTCTGCGGGCGGGACTAGCTATAATGAGCAGTACTTC
.,.,TRBJ2-5,TRBV4-3,CASSQDSRVETQYF,TGCGCCAGCAGCCAAGATTCCAGGGTTGAGACCCAGTACTTC
.,TRBD2,TRBJ2-7,TRBV7-8,CASSSTGAGYEQYF,TGTGCCAGCAGCTCTACAGGAGCGGGGTACGAGCAGTACTTC
.,TRBD1,TRBJ1-5,TRBV19,CASSMGQGSNQPQHF,TGTGCCAGTAGTATGGGACAGGGTAGCAATCAGCCCCAGCATTTT
.,TRBD1,TRBJ1-2,TRBV28,CASSRPGQGYGYTF,TGTGCCAGCAGTCGTCCCGGACAGGGCTATGGCTACACCTTC
.,TRBD2,TRBJ2-2,TRBV5-4,CASSLVIAGTGELFF,TGTGCCAGCAGCTTGGTAATAGCGGGCACCGGGGAGCTGTTTTTT
once,.,TRBJ1-5,TRBV11-2,CASSLTDTNQPQHF,TGTGCCAGCAGCCTTACAGATACTAATCAGCCCCAGCATTTT
.,TRBD2,TRBJ2-7,TRBV7-8,CASSEWTSGSPEQYF,TGTGCCAGCAGCGAATGGACTAGCGGGAGTCCGGAGCAGTACTTC
.,.,TRBJ2-7,TRBV29-1,CSVLEQGRRIYEQYF,TGCAGCGTACTAGAACAGGGTCGCAGAATCTACGAGCAGTACTTC
.,.,TRBJ1-2,TRBV6-6,CASSHDSNYGYTF,TGTGCCAGCAGTCACGACAGTAACTATGGCTACACCTTC
.,TRBD1,TRBJ2-1,TRBV5-1,CASSFGQDNEQFF,TGCGCCAGCAGCTTCGGACAGGACAATGAGCAGTTCTTC
.,.,TRBJ2-5,TRBV10-3,CAISQGEAQYF,TGTGCCATCTCGCAGGGGGAGGCCCAGTACTTC
few,TRBD1,TRBJ2-1,TRBV6-5,CASSSGTVNEQFF,TGTGCCAGCAGCTCTGGGACAGTCAATGAGCAGTTCTTC
.,.,TRBJ1-5,TRBV27,CASSSFRGSQPQHF,TGTGCCAGCAGCTCCTTTCGGGGTAGTCAGCCCCAGCATTTT
few,TRBD2,TRBJ2-5,TRBV5-1,CASSLAPSGSGETQYF,TGCGCCAGCAGCTTGGCTCCTAGCGGGAGCGGAGAGACCCAGTACTTC
.,.,TRBJ2-7,TRBV5-1,CASTEPGQAYEQYF,TGCGCCAGCACCGAACCGGGACAAGCCTACGAGCAGTACTTC
.,.,TRBJ2-3,TRBV2,CASSNVGGLSTDTQYF,TGTGCCAGCAGCAACGTGGGGGGTCTAAGCACAGATACGCAGTATTTT
once,.,TRBJ1-2,TRBV28,CASSLSSPGLGYTF,TGTGCCAGCAGTTTATCATCCCCAGGGCTAGGCTACACCTTC
.,TRBD2,TRBJ2-3,TRBV27,CASSPGTSGSTDTQYF,TGTGCCAGCAGTCCTGGGACTAGCGGCAGCACAGATACGCAGTATTTT
.,.,TRBJ2-3,TRBV19,CASRATVSTDTQYF,TGTGCCAGTAGGGCGACAGTTAGCACAGATACGCAGTATTTT
.,TRBD1,TRBJ2-1,TRBV18,CASSPPDRGREQFF,TGTGCCAGCTCACCACCCGACAGGGGGCGTGAGCAGTTCTTC
.,.,TRBJ2-7,TRBV27,CASKVALGEVSYEQYF,TGTGCCAGCAAGGTCGCGCTCGGGGAGGTCTCCTACGAGCAGTACTTC
once,.,TRBJ2-1,TRBV2,CASSEGGLNRDEQFF,TGTGCCAGCAGTGAAGGCGGGCTTAATAGGGATGAGCAGTTCTTC
once,TRBD2,TRBJ2-7,TRBV2,CASSTLAGAREQYF,TGTGCCAGCAGTACCCTAGCGGGAGCAAGAGAGCAGTACTTC
.,.,TRBJ2-7,TRBV5-5,CASSLAGVGEQYF,TGTGCCAGCAGCTTGGCGGGAGTAGGCGAGCAGTACTTC
once,.,TRBJ1-2,TRBV7-9,CASSPPGREGKLYGYTF,TGTGCCAGCAGTCCCCCCGGACGGGAAGGGAAACTCTATGGCTACACCTTC
.,.,TRBJ1-1,TRBV12-1,CASSINLTGSFTEAFF,TGTGCCAGCAGCATTAACTTGACAGGGTCCTTCACTGAAGCTTTCTTT
.,TRBD1,TRBJ1-2,TRBV5-1,CASSSTGSDGYTF,TGCGCCAGCAGCTCGACAGGGTCCGACGGCTACACCTTC
.,.,TRBJ2-4,TRBV2,CASSDNRVKNIQYF,TGTGCCAGCAGTGATAACAGGGTAAAAAACATTCAGTACTTC
.,.,TRBJ1-1,TRBV6-6,CASSYSTRAEAFF,TGTGCCAGCAGTTACTCGACCAGGGCTGAAGCTTTCTTT
.,.,TRBJ1-3,TRBV5-8,CASSLRGSGNTIYF,TGTGCCAGCAGCTTGCGGGGAAGTGGAAACACCATATATTTT
.,TRBD1,TRBJ2-1,TRBV27,CASKRTGGTYNEQFF,TGTGCCAGCAAAAGGACAGGGGGGACCTACAATGAGCAGTTCTTC
.,TRBD2,TRBJ2-7,TRBV5-4,CASGTARREGREQYF,TGTGCCAGCGGGACGGCCCGGCGGGAGGGTCGGGAGCAGTACTTC
.,.,TRBJ2-3,TRBV6-6,CASSARATSTDTQYF,TGTGCCAGCAGTGCGAGGGCGACTAGCACAGATACGCAGTATTTT
.,.,TRBJ2-3,TRBV5-4,CASSLGRVDTQYF,TGTGCCAGCAGCTTGGGCAGGGTAGATACGCAGTATTTT
.,TRBD2,TRBJ2-7,TRBV27,CASSLAGGEQYF,TGTGCCAGCAGTTTAGCGGGGGGCGAGCAGTACTTC
.,TRBD2,TRBJ2-7,TRBV11-2,CASSPPFSGAYEQYF,TGTGCCAGCAGTCCTCCCTTTAGCGGGGCCTACGAGCAGTACTTC
.,.,TRBJ1-5,TRBV9,CASSGPYRALGQPQHF,TGTGCCAGCAGCGGTCCTTACAGGGCTTTAGGGCAGCCCCAGCATTTT
.,TRBD1,TRBJ2-1,TRBV5-1,CASSWDRGGLNEQFF,TGCGCCAGCAGCTGGGACAGGGGGGGGCTCAATGAGCAGTTCTTC
.,TRBD2,TRBJ2-1,TRBV5-5,CASSFQLAGEADFEQFF,TGTGCCAGCAGCTTTCAGTTAGCGGGCGAGGCGGACTTTGAGCAGTTCTTC
.,.,TRBJ1-4,TRBV10-3,CAISDEDSGNEKLFF,TGTGCCATCAGTGATGAGGACAGTGGCAATGAAAAACTGTTTTTT
.,.,TRBJ2-7,TRBV25-1,CASSGRRRYEQYF,TGTGCCAGCAGTGGGCGGAGGAGGTACGAGCAGTACTTC
.,.,TRBJ1-2,TRBV9,CASSPGQSYGYTF,TGTGCCAGCAGCCCCGGACAGTCCTATGGCTACACCTTC
.,.,TRBJ2-5,TRBV7-2,CASSSTIGGETQYF,TGTGCCAGCAGCTCCACAATTGGGGGCGAGACCCAGTACTTC
.,.,TRBJ2-7,TRBV11-3,CASRGLFYEQYF,TGTGCCAGCAGGGGACTCTTCTACGAGCAGTACTTC
.,.,TRBJ2-1,TRBV5-5,CASSYRRDNEQFF,TGTGCCAGCAGCTATAGACGGGACAATGAGCAGTTCTTC
.,.,TRBJ1-2,TRBV30,CAWRPGLYGYTF,TGTGCCTGGAGACCAGGGCTCTATGGCTACACCTTC
.,TRBD2,TRBJ2-7,TRBV30,CAWIERENEQYF,TGTGCCTGGATAGAGCGGGAGAACGAGCAGTACTTC
.,.,TRBJ2-7,TRBV5-1,CASSGGFGEQYF,TGCGCCAGCAGCGGAGGGTTCGGCGAGCAGTACTTC
.,TRBD1,TRBJ1-5,TRBV7-9,CASSLAGQLNQPQHF,TGTGCCAGCAGCTTAGCGGGACAGCTCAATCAGCCCCAGCATTTT
.,.,TRBJ2-7,TRBV4-1,CASSQGAGPSLYEQYF,TGCGCCAGCAGCCAGGGAGCCGGTCCGTCCCTCTACGAGCAGTACTTC
few,.,TRBJ2-7,TRBV6-5,CASSYGAGHYEQYF,TGTGCCAGCAGTTACGGGGCAGGGCATTACGAGCAGTACTTC
.,TRBD1,TRBJ2-3,TRBV4-1,CASSSRPQGVDTQYF,TGCGCCAGCAGCTCCCGGCCACAGGGGGTAGATACGCAGTATTTT
few,.,TRBJ1-2,TRBV27,CASSLSPGLDYGYTF,TGTGCCAGCAGTTTATCCCCGGGTTTGGACTATGGCTACACCTTC
.,.,TRBJ1-5,TRBV19,CASSPPGNQPQHF,TGTGCCAGTAGTCCTCCGGGCAATCAGCCCCAGCATTTT
.,TRBD2,TRBJ2-5,TRBV5-1,CASSLEVAGETQYF,TGCGCCAGCAGCTTGGAGGTAGCGGGAGAGACCCAGTACTTC
.,.,TRBJ2-1,TRBV7-6,CASSSSALSYNEQFF,TGTGCCAGCAGCTCTAGCGCCCTCTCCTACAATGAGCAGTTCTTC